This is a list of T cell receptor beta chains from one sample in a study of blood T cells in healthy people across ages. TCRdb re-called the 5' RACE reads with MiXCR, one entry per CDR3 protein. In the table there are approximately 700,000 distinct CDR3 sequences, approximately 31% of which are singletons. Sample: blood. The receptors derive from a woman of 80 years or more in good health. The CDR3 runs from the conserved cysteine through the conserved F or W. D genes are given only for firm matches. Size values are once, few and many counts, or a class for expanded clones, and some rows have none.

V,size,J,D,length,CDR3,DNA
TRBV7-2,NA,TRBJ1-5,NA,15,CASSLDYRGNQPQHF,TGTGCCAGCAGCTTAGACTACAGGGGCAATCAGCCCCAGCATTTT
TRBV28,few,TRBJ2-7,TRBD2,16,CASSSTASGRVYEQYF,TGTGCCAGCAGTTCCACCGCTAGCGGGAGAGTCTACGAGCAGTACTTC
TRBV9,NA,TRBJ2-5,NA,14,CASSSVRDIGTQYF,TGTGCCAGCAGCTCCGTCCGGGACATCGGGACCCAGTACTTC
TRBV6-2/TRBV6-3,many,TRBJ1-2,NA,16,CASRPTGRIGSYGYTF,TGTGCCAGCAGGCCGACGGGACGTATCGGTTCCTATGGCTACACCTTC
TRBV14,many,TRBJ2-7,NA,14,CASSPSRVAYEQYF,TGTGCCAGCAGCCCCTCGAGGGTCGCCTACGAGCAGTACTTC
TRBV20-1,NA,TRBJ1-5,TRBD1,17,CSASNRRQGVSNQPQHF,TGCAGTGCTAGTAATAGAAGACAGGGGGTTAGCAATCAGCCCCAGCATTTT
TRBV7-3,few,TRBJ2-5,TRBD1,13,CASSLITGGTQYF,TGTGCCAGTAGCTTAATCACAGGGGGCACTCAGTACTTC
TRBV6-1,NA,TRBJ1-5,TRBD1,17,CASRQAQGARGNQPQHF,TGTGCCAGCAGACAAGCACAGGGGGCAAGGGGCAATCAGCCCCAGCATTTT
TRBV7-2,many,TRBJ2-3,TRBD2,15,CASSLASGPTDTQYF,TGTGCCAGCAGCTTGGCTAGCGGACCCACAGATACGCAGTATTTT
TRBV7-3,many,TRBJ2-3,NA,15,CASGPRGGNTDTQYF,TGTGCCAGCGGACCTAGGGGGGGGAACACAGATACGCAGTATTTT
TRBV5-1,few,TRBJ2-1,TRBD1,17,CASSAIPGQGSYNEQCF,TGCGCCAGCAGCGCTATCCCGGGACAGGGTTCCTACAATGAGCAGTGCTTC
TRBV20-1,many,TRBJ2-5,NA,12,CSAQRVAGTQYF,TGCAGTGCGCAGAGGGTCGCGGGAACCCAGTACTTC
TRBV9,many,TRBJ1-1,TRBD1,16,CASSVNRDRGNTEAFF,TGTGCCAGCAGCGTAAACCGGGACAGGGGGAACACTGAAGCTTTCTTT
TRBV5-1,many,TRBJ2-1,TRBD1,16,CASSPPGGKETNEQFF,TGCGCCAGCAGCCCTCCAGGGGGTAAGGAAACAAATGAGCAGTTCTTC
TRBV10-3,once,TRBJ2-1,NA,13,CAISGSSDNEQFF,TGTGCCATCAGTGGGTCTAGTGACAATGAGCAGTTCTTC
TRBV18,NA,TRBJ2-2,TRBD1,13,CASSDREDGELFF,TGTGCCAGCTCTGACAGGGAAGACGGGGAGCTGTTTTTT
TRBV20-1,many,TRBJ2-7,TRBD1,14,CSVGDRGRTYEQYF,TGCAGTGTTGGGGACAGGGGAAGAACCTACGAGCAGTACTTC
TRBV29-1,NA,TRBJ2-7,TRBD2,17,CSVGGGELAGPTYEQYF,TGCAGCGTTGGGGGGGGAGAGCTAGCGGGTCCAACCTACGAGCAGTACTTC
TRBV5-1,many,TRBJ1-2,NA,14,CASSLDQSRSGYTF,TGCGCCAGCAGCTTGGACCAGAGCCGGAGTGGCTACACCTTC
TRBV9,few,TRBJ1-2,TRBD1,13,CASSVLGTGESTF,TGTGCCAGCAGCGTATTAGGTACAGGGGAGTCCACCTTC
TRBV9,many,TRBJ2-5,NA,15,CASSVDGTPGETQYF,TGTGCCAGCAGCGTAGATGGGACGCCCGGAGAGACCCAGTACTTC
TRBV7-6,NA,TRBJ1-6,NA,15,CASSLGRKDNSPLHF,TGTGCCAGCAGCTTAGGGCGTAAAGATAATTCACCCCTCCACTTT
TRBV7-2,NA,TRBJ1-5,TRBD1,14,CASSYRGINQPQHF,TGTGCCAGCAGCTACAGGGGAATCAATCAGCCCCAGCATTTT
TRBV4-2,NA,TRBJ2-5,NA,14,CASSQDDDVETQYF,TGTGCCAGCAGCCAAGATGATGATGTAGAGACCCAGTACTTC
TRBV9,NA,TRBJ1-1,NA,15,CASSVAQGPNTEAFF,TGTGCCAGCAGCGTAGCCCAGGGGCCGAACACTGAAGCTTTCTTT
TRBV5-1,few,TRBJ1-6,TRBD1,15,CASSLGGQENSPLHF,TGCGCCAGCAGCTTGGGGGGACAGGAAAATTCACCCCTCCACTTT
TRBV5-1,many,TRBJ2-1,TRBD1,15,CASSHKQGPYNEQFF,TGCGCCAGCAGCCATAAACAGGGGCCCTACAATGAGCAGTTCTTC